The TCR beta chain under discussion was sequenced for a study of OX40 agonist ivuxolimab in advanced cancers. The overall study: Patients were given ivuxolimab, an antibody that agonizes OX40 (CD134). Patients with hepatocellular carcinoma, melanoma, renal cell or head and neck cancer made up the dose-escalation patients. Patients in the trial were receiving intravenous ivuxolimab every 2 weeks, at doses of 0.01 to 10 mg/kg.

There are 16 residues in the CDR3. The germline V gene encodes CDR1 MDHEN and CDR2 SYDVKM. Trimming removed 3 bases from V and 0 bases from J, with 15 bases in between. Study conclusions and caveats: In CD8+ T cells, expanded clones were on average more numerous than in CD4+.

On this clone: Its antigen is as yet unknown.

TCRdb keeps only in-frame clones here, not all; method: immunoSEQ multiplex PCR. The sample yields 60,000 to 70,000 clones, roughly 90% seen once. The sample consisted of CD4+ or CD8+ T cells sorted from blood, taken in a trial of the OX40 agonist ivuxolimab. This sequence originates from an adult with an advanced solid tumor such as melanoma, head and neck, liver or kidney cancer. This chain connects TRBV28 to TRBJ2-7, with D possibly matching TRBD2 (7 bases). Written as DNA, the CDR3 is TGTGCCAGCAGTTTCGCCCAAGCGGGACACTCCTACGAGCAGTACTTC. Translating it yields CASSFAQAGHSYEQYF.